This T cell receptor (beta chain) was observed in a study of OX40 agonist ivuxolimab in advanced cancers. Study details: Head and neck, renal cell, melanoma or hepatocellular carcinoma were the cancers that dose-escalation patients had. Partial responses occurred in three patients (one hepatocellular carcinoma, two cutaneous melanoma).

CDR3 length: 19 residues. Per the germline V gene, CDR1 is SGDLS and CDR2 is YYNGEE. V trimming: 0 bases; J trimming: 4 bases; junction bases outside the gene matches: 8. Notes on the study in general: The 0.1-3.0 mg/kg partial responders had among the lowest clonal expansion. It was also the case that some nonresponders had low normalized T-cell clonal expansion.

Notes on this clone: The antigen remains undetermined.

The protocol was immunoSEQ multiplex PCR, while the TCRdb copy is restricted to in-frame clones and leaves out a portion. The table includes 55,000 to 65,000 clones, around 84% detected once. Sequencing used CD4+ or CD8+ T cells sorted from blood, obtained in a trial of the OX40 agonist ivuxolimab. This TCR was sampled from an adult with an advanced solid tumor such as melanoma, head and neck, liver or kidney cancer. The rearrangement joins TRBV9 to TRBJ2-2, with 14 bases aligning to TRBD2. CDR3 region: CASSVAIGLAGGATGELFF. The DNA for the CDR3 is TGTGCCAGCAGCGTAGCTATTGGACTAGCGGGGGGCGCCACCGGGGAGCTGTTTTTT.